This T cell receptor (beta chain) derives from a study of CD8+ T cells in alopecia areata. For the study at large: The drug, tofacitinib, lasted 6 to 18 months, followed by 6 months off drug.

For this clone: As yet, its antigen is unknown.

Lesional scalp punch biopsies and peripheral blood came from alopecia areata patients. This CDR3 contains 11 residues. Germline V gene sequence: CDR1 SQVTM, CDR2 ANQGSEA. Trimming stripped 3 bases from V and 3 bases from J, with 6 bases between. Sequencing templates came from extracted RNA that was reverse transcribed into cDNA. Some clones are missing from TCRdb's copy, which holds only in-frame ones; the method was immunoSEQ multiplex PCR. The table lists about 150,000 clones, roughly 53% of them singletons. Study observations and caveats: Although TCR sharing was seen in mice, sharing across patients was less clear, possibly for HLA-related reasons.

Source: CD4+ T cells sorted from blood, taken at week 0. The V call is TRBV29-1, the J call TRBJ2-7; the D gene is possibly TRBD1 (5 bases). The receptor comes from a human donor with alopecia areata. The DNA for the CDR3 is TGCAGCGTTGATCAGGGCTACGAGCAGTACTTC. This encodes CSVDQGYEQYF.